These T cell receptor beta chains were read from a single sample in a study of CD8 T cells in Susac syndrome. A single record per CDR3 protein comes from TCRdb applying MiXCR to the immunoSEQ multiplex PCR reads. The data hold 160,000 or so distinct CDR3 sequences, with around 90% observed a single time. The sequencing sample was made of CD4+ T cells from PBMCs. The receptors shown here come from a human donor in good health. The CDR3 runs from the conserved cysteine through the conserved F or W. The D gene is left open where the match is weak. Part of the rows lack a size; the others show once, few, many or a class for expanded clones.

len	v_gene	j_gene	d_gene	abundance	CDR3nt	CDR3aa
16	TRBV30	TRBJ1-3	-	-	TGTGCCTGGAGTGTTCCATTGATATCCTCTGGAAACACCATATATTTT	CAWSVPLISSGNTIYF
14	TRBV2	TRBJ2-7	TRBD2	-	TGTGCCTCCCAGCGGGACCAGAGCTCCTACGAGCAGTACTTC	CASQRDQSSYEQYF
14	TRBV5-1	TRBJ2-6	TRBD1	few	TGCGCCAGCAGCTTGGGGGACAGGGGCAACGTCCTGACTTTC	CASSLGDRGNVLTF
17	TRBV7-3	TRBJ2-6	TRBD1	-	TGTGCCAGCAGCTTCGGGACAGGGGGCTCTGGGGCCAACGTCCTGACTTTC	CASSFGTGGSGANVLTF
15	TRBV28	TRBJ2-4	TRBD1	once	TGTGCCAAAGGGACAGAAGGGGAGACCAAAAACATTCAGTACTTC	CAKGTEGETKNIQYF
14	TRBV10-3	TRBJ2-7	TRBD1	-	TGTGCCATCACCATGGACAGGGGGCTGGGGGAGCAGTACTTC	CAITMDRGLGEQYF
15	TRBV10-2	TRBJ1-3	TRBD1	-	TGCGCCAGCAGTGGCTTGACAGGGGTCGGAAACACCATATATTTT	CASSGLTGVGNTIYF
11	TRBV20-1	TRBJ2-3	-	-	TGCAGTGCTACCAAATCAGATACGCAGTATTTT	CSATKSDTQYF
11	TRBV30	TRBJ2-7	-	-	TGTGCCTGGGGCAGCTCCTACGAGCAGTACTTC	CAWGSSYEQYF
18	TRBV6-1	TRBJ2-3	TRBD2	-	TGTGCCAGCAGTAAAAAGGGACCGACTAACGGGAGGTCAGATACGCAGTATTTT	CASSKKGPTNGRSDTQYF
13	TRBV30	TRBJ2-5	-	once	TGTGCCTGGAGGAAGGTGGGCCAGGAGACCCAGTGCTTC	CAWRKVGQETQCF
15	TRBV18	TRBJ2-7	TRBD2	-	TGTGCCAGCTCACCGACTAGCGGGATGGAGTACGAGCAGTACTTC	CASSPTSGMEYEQYF
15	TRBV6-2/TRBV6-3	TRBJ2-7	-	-	TGTGCCAGCAGTCGAACAGCACTAGAACGGCACGAGCAGTACTTC	CASSRTALERHEQYF
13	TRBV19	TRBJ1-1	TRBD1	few	TGTGCCAGTAGTCAGGGGGCCAACACTGAAGCTTTCTTT	CASSQGANTEAFF
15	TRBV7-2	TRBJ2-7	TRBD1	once	TGTGCCAGCAGCCGCCGGGACAGTAGCTCCTACGAGCAGTACTTC	CASSRRDSSSYEQYF
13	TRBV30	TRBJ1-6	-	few	TGTGCCTGGAGCAATAGCAGGCGATCACCCCTCCACTTT	CAWSNSRRSPLHF
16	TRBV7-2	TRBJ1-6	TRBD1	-	TGTGCCAGCAGCTTAGGTCCGGGGACAGAACCTTCACCCCTCCACTTT	CASSLGPGTEPSPLHF
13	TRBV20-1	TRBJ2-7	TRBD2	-	TGCAGTGCCCCGGGACTAACCTCCTACGAGCAGTACTTC	CSAPGLTSYEQYF
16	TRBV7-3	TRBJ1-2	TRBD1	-	TGTGCCAGCAGCTTAACGCCGACCGGGACAGTTTATGGCTACACCTTC	CASSLTPTGTVYGYTF
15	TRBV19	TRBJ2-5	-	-	TGTGCCCACCAGCTAGGGCAGGGAAGGCGAGAGACCCAGTACTTC	CAHQLGQGRRETQYF
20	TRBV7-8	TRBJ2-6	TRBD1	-	TGTGCCAGCAGCCGCATTTGGATGCCGGGACAGGCTACTGGGGCCAACGTCCTGACTTTC	CASSRIWMPGQATGANVLTF
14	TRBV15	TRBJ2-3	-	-	TGTGCCACCAGCAGAGAAGAGGTCACAGATACGCAGTATTTT	CATSREEVTDTQYF
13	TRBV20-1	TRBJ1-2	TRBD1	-	TGCAGTGCTAGCCCCGGGACAGGGCCTGGCTACACCTTC	CSASPGTGPGYTF
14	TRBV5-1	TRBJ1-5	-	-	TGCGCCAGCAGCTTGGAAGGGGGGGGTCAGCCCCAGCATTTT	CASSLEGGGQPQHF
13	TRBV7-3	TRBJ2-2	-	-	TGTGCCAGCAGACCAGACAGGTTCGGGGAGCTGTTTTTT	CASRPDRFGELFF
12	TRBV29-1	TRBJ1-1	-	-	TGCAGCGTTGAATTAGGGAGGGCTGAAGCTTTCTTT	CSVELGRAEAFF
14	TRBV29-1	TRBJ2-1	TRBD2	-	TGCAGCGGATCGACTAGCGGGGGCCCCAATGAGCAGTTCTTC	CSGSTSGGPNEQFF
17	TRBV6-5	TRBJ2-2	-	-	TGTGCCAGCAGTTACGGCGCTGGGGGCAGGGGTTCCGGGGAGCTGTTTTTT	CASSYGAGGRGSGELFF
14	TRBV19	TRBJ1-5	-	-	TGTGCCAGTAGTCCCCGGACAGATTATCAGCCCCAGCATTTT	CASSPRTDYQPQHF
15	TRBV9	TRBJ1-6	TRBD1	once	TGTGCCAGCAGCGTGGGGACAGGGGGAAGTTCACCCCTCCACTTT	CASSVGTGGSSPLHF
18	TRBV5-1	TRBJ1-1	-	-	TGCGCCAGCAGCTTGGACCGATTTGGAAGGGATTTCGGCACTGAAGCTTTCTTT	CASSLDRFGRDFGTEAFF
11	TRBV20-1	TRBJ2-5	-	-	TGCAGTGCTAAAGAGAGAGAGACCCAGTACTTC	CSAKERETQYF
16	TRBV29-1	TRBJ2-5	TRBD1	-	TGCAGCGTTGAAAGGAATTCAGGGGGCGAAAGAGAGACCCAGTACTTC	CSVERNSGGERETQYF
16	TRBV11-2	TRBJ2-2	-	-	TGTGCCAGCAGCTTATTAAGGGCAGGCGGAACCGGGGAGCTGTTTTTT	CASSLLRAGGTGELFF
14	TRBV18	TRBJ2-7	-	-	TGTGCCAGCTCACCTAGCTACAGTACCTACGAGCAGTACTTC	CASSPSYSTYEQYF
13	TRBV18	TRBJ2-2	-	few	TGTGCCAGCTCACCAAGGGAGGCCGGGGAGCTGTTTTTT	CASSPREAGELFF
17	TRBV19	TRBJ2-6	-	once	TGTGCCAGTAACCAGGGGTTAACGCGCTCTGGGGCCAACGTCCTGACTTTC	CASNQGLTRSGANVLTF
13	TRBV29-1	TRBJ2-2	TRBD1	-	TGCAGCGCAAGACAGGGGGAGGCCGGGGAGCTGTTTTTT	CSARQGEAGELFF
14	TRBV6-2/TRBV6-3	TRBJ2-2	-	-	TGTGCCAGCAGTTGGCACACTAACACCGGGGAGCTGTTTTTT	CASSWHTNTGELFF
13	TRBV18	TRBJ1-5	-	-	TGTGCCAGCTCACTGGAGACAGACCAGCCCCAGCATTTT	CASSLETDQPQHF
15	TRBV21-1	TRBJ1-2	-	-	TGTGCCAGCAGCAAAGTGAGGGACAGGGAGAATGGCTACACCTTC	CASSKVRDRENGYTF
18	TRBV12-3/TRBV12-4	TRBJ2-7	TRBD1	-	TGTGCCAGCAGTTTACGACAGGGGGCGAGTCGGCGCTCCTACGAGCAGTACTTC	CASSLRQGASRRSYEQYF
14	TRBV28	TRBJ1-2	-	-	TGTGCCAGCAGTTCCGGGCCGGCTAACTATGGCTACACCTTC	CASSSGPANYGYTF
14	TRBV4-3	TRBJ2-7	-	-	TGCGCCAGCAGCCAAGATCCAGTGTCCTACGAGCAGTACTTC	CASSQDPVSYEQYF
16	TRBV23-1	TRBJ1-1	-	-	TGCGCCAGCAGTCATCCCTTGGCCACGGTGAACACTGAAGCTTTCTTT	CASSHPLATVNTEAFF